Ten or more counts support the clone carrying this T cell receptor beta chain. Its antigen is as yet unknown. The read is 3 residues too short to cover the CDR3 end, so that end is filled in from the germline J gene. This entry comes from a study of T cell clonality in common variable immunodeficiency. Study-level points and caveats: Compared with healthy controls, CVID subjects showed increased TCRbeta clonality, mostly in about a third.

Heparinized whole blood, 5 to 8 ml, came from each donor. Repertoires were generated with immunoSEQ multiplex PCR, while TCRdb's copy carries only in-frame clones and drops some. Recorded here are roughly 50,000 clones, none singletons. V was clipped by 4 bases and J by 4 bases; unmatched bases: 6. The germline V gene has CDR1 SGHRS and CDR2 YFSETQ. The CDR3 is made up of 15 amino acids. This sequence originates from a person between 18 and 70 years old in good health. The sequencing sample was made of peripheral blood mononuclear cells. The chain uses TRBV5-1 and TRBJ2-3; 10 bases align to TRBD2. The sequenced part of the CDR3 DNA is TGCGCCAGCAGCAGGTTAGCGGGAGGCGCAGATACG. It is translated as CASSRLAGGADT. The whole CDR3 is CASSRLAGGADTQYF.